This TCR beta chain was profiled in a study of blood T cell repertoires in COVID-19. Study-wide context: Sources were T cells, B-cell-depleted T cells, or PBMCs; the material itself was cDNA or gDNA.

The germline V gene has CDR1 SEHNR and CDR2 FQNEAQ (reference sequence). The CDR3 consists of 14 residues. The J segment lost 4 bases and the V segment lost 4 bases, leaving 6 bases of the junction unmatched. This clone has just a few counts. Methods used by the authors: Using reference gene primer amplification, nucleated cell counts were estimated. Assay used: immunoSEQ multiplex PCR; TCRdb lists only in-frame clones, some missing. V and J calls and clone size are given by that table; D and trimming were obtained from the DNA. The table includes roughly 35,000 clones, over 90% detected once. Specimen: peripheral blood. The receptor's source is a human donor in a cohort sampled during active COVID-19. The chain is built from TRBV7-9 and TRBJ2-7; 8 bases line up with TRBD1. The CDR3 region is CASSSTGVRYEQYF. CDR3 DNA sequence: TGTGCCAGCAGCTCGACAGGGGTTCGGTACGAGCAGTACTTC.